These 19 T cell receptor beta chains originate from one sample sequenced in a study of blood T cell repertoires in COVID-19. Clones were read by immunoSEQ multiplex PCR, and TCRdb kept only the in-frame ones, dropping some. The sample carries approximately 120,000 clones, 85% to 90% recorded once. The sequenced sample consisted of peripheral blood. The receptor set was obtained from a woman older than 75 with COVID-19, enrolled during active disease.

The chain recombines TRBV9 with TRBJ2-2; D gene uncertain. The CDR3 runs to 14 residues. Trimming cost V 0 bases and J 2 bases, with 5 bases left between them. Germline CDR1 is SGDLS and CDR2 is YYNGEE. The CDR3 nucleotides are TGTGCCAGCAGCGTAGGTGGCAACACCGGGGAGCTGTTTTTT. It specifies CASSVGGNTGELFF.

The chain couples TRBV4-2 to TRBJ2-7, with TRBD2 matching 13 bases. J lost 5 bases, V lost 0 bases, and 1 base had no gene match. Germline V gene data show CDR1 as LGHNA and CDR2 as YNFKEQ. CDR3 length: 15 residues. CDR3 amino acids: CASSQETSGRDEQYF. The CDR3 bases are TGTGCCAGCAGCCAAGAAACTAGCGGGAGGGACGAGCAGTACTTC.

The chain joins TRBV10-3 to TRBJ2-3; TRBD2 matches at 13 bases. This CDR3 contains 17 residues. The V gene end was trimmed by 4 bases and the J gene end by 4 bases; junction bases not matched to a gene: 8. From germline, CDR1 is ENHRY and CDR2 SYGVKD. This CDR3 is CAISASLTSGRSDTQYF. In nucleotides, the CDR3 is TGTGCCATCAGTGCCTCCCTGACTAGCGGGAGGTCAGATACGCAGTATTTT.

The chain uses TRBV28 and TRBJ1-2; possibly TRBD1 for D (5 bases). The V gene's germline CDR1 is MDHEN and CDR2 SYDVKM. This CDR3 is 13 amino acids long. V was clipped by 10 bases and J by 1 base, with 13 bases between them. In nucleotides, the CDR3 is TGTGCCACCTACGACAGATTTAACTATGGCTACACCTTC. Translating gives CATYDRFNYGYTF.

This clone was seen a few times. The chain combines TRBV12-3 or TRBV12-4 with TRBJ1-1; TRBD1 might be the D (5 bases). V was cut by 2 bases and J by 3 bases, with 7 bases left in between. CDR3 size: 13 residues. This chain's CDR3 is CASSLLRDTEAFF. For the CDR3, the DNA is TGTGCCAGCAGTTTACTCAGGGACACTGAAGCTTTCTTT.

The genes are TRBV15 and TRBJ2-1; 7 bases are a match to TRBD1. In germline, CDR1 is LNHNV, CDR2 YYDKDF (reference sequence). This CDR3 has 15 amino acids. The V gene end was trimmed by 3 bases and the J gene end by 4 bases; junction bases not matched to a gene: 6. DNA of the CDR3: TGTGCCACCAGCAGCGATGGACAGGTATACAATGAGCAGTTCTTC. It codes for CATSSDGQVYNEQFF.

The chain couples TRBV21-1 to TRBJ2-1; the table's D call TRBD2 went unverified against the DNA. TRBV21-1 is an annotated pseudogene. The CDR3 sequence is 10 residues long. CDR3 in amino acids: CASSKGREFF. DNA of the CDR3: TGTGCCAGCAGCAAGGGGAGAGAGTTCTTC.

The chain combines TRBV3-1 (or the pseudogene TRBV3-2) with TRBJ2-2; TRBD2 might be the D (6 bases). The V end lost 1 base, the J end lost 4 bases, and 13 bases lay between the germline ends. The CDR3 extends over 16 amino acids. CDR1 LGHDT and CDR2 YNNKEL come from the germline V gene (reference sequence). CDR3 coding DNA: TGTGCCAGCAGCCAAGTAGGAGGGCAGAGCACCGGGGAGCTGTTTTTT. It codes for CASSQVGGQSTGELFF.

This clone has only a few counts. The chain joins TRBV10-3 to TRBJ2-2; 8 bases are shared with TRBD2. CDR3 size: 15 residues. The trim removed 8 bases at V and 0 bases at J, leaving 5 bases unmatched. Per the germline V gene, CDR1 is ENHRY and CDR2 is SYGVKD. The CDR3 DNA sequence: TGTGCCATCCGGGAGGGCAGATCGAACACCGGGGAGCTGTTTTTT. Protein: CAIREGRSNTGELFF.

DNA of the CDR3: TGCGCCAGCAGCTCCCGGACTAGCGGGAGCTCCTACAATGAGCAGTTCTTC. This gives the protein CASSSRTSGSSYNEQFF. J is TRBJ2-1 and V is TRBV4-3, with 13 positions matching TRBD2. The CDR3 totals 17 residues. Germline V gene lookup returns CDR1 LGHNA and CDR2 YSLEER. Trimming at V came to 5 bases and at J to 0 bases, leaving 4 bases not matched to a gene.

CDR3 DNA sequence: TGTGCCAGCAGCGGTTCCCAGGGGGCGTTAGATACGCAGTATTTT. Amino acid sequence: CASSGSQGALDTQYF. The rearrangement joins TRBV9 to TRBJ2-3, with 8 bases fitting TRBD1. After removal of 3 bases from V and 5 bases from J, the junction contained 8 bases not matched to a gene. CDR1 is SGDLS, CDR2 YYNGEE, per germline. The CDR3 spans 15 residues.

This chain's CDR3 is CATSRDVVYNEQFF. In nucleotides, the CDR3 is TGTGCCACCAGCAGAGACGTAGTCTACAATGAGCAGTTCTTC. This sequence joins TRBV15 and TRBJ2-1; D ambiguous. The CDR3 runs 14 residues. The V end lost 0 bases, the J end lost 3 bases, and 6 bases lay between the germline ends. The germline CDR1 and CDR2 sequences are LNHNV and YYDKDF (reference sequence).

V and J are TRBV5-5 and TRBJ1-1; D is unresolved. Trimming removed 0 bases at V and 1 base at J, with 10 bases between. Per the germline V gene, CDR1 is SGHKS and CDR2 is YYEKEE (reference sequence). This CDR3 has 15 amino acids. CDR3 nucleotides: TGTGCCAGCAGCTTGGAGCCGGGAACGAACACTGAAGCTTTCTTT. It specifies CASSLEPGTNTEAFF. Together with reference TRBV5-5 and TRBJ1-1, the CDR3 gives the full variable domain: DAGVTQSPTHLIKTRGQQVTLRCSPISGHKSVSWYQQVLGQGPQFIFQYYEKEERGRGNFPDRFSARQFPNYSSELNVNALLLGDSALYLCASSLEPGTNTEAFFGQGTRLTVV.

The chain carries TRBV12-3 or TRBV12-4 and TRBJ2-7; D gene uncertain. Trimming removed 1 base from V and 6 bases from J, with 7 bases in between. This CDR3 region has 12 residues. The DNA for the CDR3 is TGTGCCAGCAGTTTAGTAGTTACCGAGCAGTACTTC. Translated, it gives CASSLVVTEQYF.

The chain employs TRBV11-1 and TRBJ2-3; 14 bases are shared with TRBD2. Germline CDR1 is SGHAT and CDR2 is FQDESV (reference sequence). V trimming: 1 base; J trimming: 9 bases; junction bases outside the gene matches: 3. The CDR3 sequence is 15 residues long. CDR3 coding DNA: TGTGCCAGCAGCTTAGGACTAGCGGGAGGGGGGACGCAGTATTTT. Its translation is CASSLGLAGGGTQYF.

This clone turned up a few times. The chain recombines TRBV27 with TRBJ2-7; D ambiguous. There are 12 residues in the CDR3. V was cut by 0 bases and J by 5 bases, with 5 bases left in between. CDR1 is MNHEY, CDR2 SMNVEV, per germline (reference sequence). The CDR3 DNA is TGTGCCAGCAGTTTATCTGGCAACGAGCAGTACTTC. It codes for CASSLSGNEQYF.

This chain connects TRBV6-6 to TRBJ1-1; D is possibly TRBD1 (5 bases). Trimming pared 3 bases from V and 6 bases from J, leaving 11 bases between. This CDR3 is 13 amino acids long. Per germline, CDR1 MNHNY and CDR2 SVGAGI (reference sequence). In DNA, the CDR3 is TGTGCCAGCAGTTATTGGGGGGATCCTGAAGCTTTCTTT. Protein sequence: CASSYWGDPEAFF.

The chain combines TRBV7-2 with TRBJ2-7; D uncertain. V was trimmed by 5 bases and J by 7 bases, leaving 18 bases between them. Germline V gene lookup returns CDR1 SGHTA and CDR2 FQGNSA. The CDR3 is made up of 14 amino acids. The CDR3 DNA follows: TGTGCCAGCAGCCCCTCTATGGCAGGTCGGGAGCAGTACTTC. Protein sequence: CASSPSMAGREQYF.

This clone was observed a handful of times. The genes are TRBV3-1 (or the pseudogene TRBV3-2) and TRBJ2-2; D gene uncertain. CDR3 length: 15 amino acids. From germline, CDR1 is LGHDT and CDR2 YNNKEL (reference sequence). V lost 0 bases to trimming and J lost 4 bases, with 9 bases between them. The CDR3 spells CASSQDLAGTGELFF. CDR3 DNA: TGTGCCAGCAGCCAAGATTTGGCAGGCACCGGGGAGCTGTTTTTT.